This T cell receptor beta chain was identified in a study of shared clonotypes between healthy human individuals. The repertoire was sequenced with immunoSEQ multiplex PCR; TCRdb's copy has only in-frame clones and lacks some. The table includes a few million clones, about 92% detected once. Trimming took off 3 bases at V and 0 bases at J, with 9 bases between the two ends. Germline V lookup: CDR1 MDHEN, CDR2 SYDVKM. The CDR3 extends over 14 amino acids. This clone was recorded only once. Other DNA sequences in the sample encode the same CDR3. Sequenced: naive CD4+ T cells from PBMCs. Stated subset: CD45RA+ positively selected. The rearrangement links TRBV28 to TRBJ2-7; D gene unclear. This TCR was sampled from a man aged 18 to 30 in good health. Some clones in this sample may be carry-over from other donors' samples. CDR3 sequence (DNA): TGTGCCAGCAGTTTGGTCGGGTCCTCCTACGAGCAGTACTTC. Protein: CASSLVGSSYEQYF.